The present entry profiles one T cell receptor (beta chain) with its context. The antigen is not known. This specimen belongs to a study of T cell repertoires in cytomegalovirus infection. The overall study: Public TCR beta signatures provided an indication of both CMV infection and a matching HLA type.

One entry per CDR3 protein, called by TCRdb with MiXCR from the reads. The table has 250,000 to 300,000 distinct CDR3 sequences, about 25% seen once. The study, taken as a whole, reports: Within the response measured ex vivo, HLA-C-restricted CMV-specific TCR beta clonotypes were dominant.

This clonotype was sampled from a human donor in good health (CMV status not recorded). Some clones in this sample may be carry-over from other donors' samples. Sample: PBMCs.

CDR3 sequence (DNA): TGTGCCACCAGCAGAGGGGATGCGAACCATGGGGACCAAGAGACCCAGTACTTC. Its translation is CATSRGDANHGDQETQYF. The chain is built from TRBV15 and TRBJ2-5; D call uncertain. Looked up from germline, CDR1 is LNHNV and CDR2 is YYDKDF (reference sequence). CDR3 size: 18 residues. The V end lost 1 base, the J end lost 0 bases, and 18 bases lay between the germline ends.